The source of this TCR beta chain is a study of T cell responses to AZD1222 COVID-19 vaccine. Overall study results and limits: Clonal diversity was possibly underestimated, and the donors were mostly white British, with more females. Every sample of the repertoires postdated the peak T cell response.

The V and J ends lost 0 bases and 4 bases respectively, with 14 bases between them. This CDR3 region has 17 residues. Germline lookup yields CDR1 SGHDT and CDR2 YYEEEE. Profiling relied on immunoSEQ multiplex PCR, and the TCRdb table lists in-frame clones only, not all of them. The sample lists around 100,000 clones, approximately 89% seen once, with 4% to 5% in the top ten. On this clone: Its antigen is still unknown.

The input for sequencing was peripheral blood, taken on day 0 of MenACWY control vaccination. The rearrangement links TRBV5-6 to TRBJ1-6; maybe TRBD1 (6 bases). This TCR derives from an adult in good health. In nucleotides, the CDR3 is TGTGCCAGCAGCTTGGGGAGGGGGTCCGGGTATAATTCACCCCTCCACTTT. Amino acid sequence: CASSLGRGSGYNSPLHF.